The 26 T cell receptor beta chains below all came from one sample that was sequenced in a study of cytomegalovirus exposure and HLA in healthy donors. The PCR was carried out with 60 Vbeta primers and 13 Jbeta primers. The data were produced by immunoSEQ multiplex PCR, yet TCRdb's version contains in-frame clones alone and is incomplete. Altogether approximately 150,000 clones are present, about 65% being singletons, with the ten largest covering more than 2.5%. Sequenced material: PBMCs. The receptors originated from a woman in her 30s in good health and CMV-seronegative.

V usage is TRBV4-2 and J usage is TRBJ1-3, with TRBD1 as a possible D gene (5 bases). The CDR3 has 18 amino acids. Trimming took off 0 bases at V and 0 bases at J, with 15 bases between the two ends. Germline CDR1 and CDR2: LGHNA and YNFKEQ. This CDR3 is CASSQEGASATSGNTIYF. As DNA, the CDR3 is TGTGCCAGCAGCCAAGAAGGGGCCTCCGCTACCTCTGGAAACACCATATATTTT.

The rearrangement joins TRBV5-6 to TRBJ2-3; the match to TRBD2 covers 9 bases. Germline values: CDR1 SGHDT, CDR2 YYEEEE. Losses at the gene ends were 0 bases for V and 0 bases for J; bases not matched to a gene: 2. The CDR3 sequence is 16 residues long. The CDR3 nucleotides are TGTGCCAGCAGCTTGGGACTAGCGGTTAGCACAGATACGCAGTATTTT. This codes for CASSLGLAVSTDTQYF.

J is TRBJ2-1 and V is TRBV4-3; 9 bases map to TRBD1. Germline V gives CDR1 LGHNA, CDR2 YSLEER. The CDR3 spans 18 residues. After removal of 0 bases from V and 5 bases from J, the junction contained 11 bases not matched to a gene. CDR3 nucleotide sequence: TGCGCCAGCAGCCAAGATAGACTGGGACAGGGACTCAACAATGAGCAGTTCTTC. It is translated as CASSQDRLGQGLNNEQFF.

This clone has just a few counts. The V call is TRBV5-6, the J call TRBJ1-1, with 8 bases identical to TRBD1. The ends lost 2 bases at V and 3 bases at J; junction bases unmatched: 6. The CDR3 spans 15 residues. CDR1 is SGHDT, CDR2 YYEEEE, per germline. CDR3 residues: CASSLKQGGDTEAFF. CDR3 DNA: TGTGCCAGCAGCTTAAAACAGGGGGGTGACACTGAAGCTTTCTTT.

The rearrangement links TRBV6-5 to TRBJ2-1, with 11 bases fitting TRBD2. Germline V CDR1 and CDR2: MNHEY, SVGAGI. The CDR3 covers 15 residues. V lost 6 bases to trimming and J lost 2 bases; unmatched junction nucleotides: 3. The CDR3 DNA follows: TGTGCCAGCAGCCCGGGACTAGCGGCCTACAATGAGCAGTTCTTC. Its protein product is CASSPGLAAYNEQFF.

This clone was seen more than once but under ten times. J is TRBJ1-6 and V is TRBV6-5; possibly TRBD1 for D (5 bases). The CDR3 is made up of 14 amino acids. Germline V gene lookup returns CDR1 MNHEY and CDR2 SVGAGI. V was shortened by 4 bases and J by 10 bases, with 14 bases between the two germline ends. In nucleotides, the CDR3 is TGTGCCAGCAGTTTAGACAGAAGAGGATCACCCCTCCACTTT. It codes for CASSLDRRGSPLHF.

The genes are TRBV2 and TRBJ2-4, with 7 bases matching TRBD2. The germline V gene has CDR1 SNHLY and CDR2 FYNNEI. The trim removed 3 bases at V and 2 bases at J, leaving 1 base unmatched. The CDR3 extends over 14 amino acids. The CDR3 nucleotides are TGTGCCAGCAGTGAGGGAGGGTCCAAAAACATTCAGTACTTC. Its protein product is CASSEGGSKNIQYF. Full variable domain (remainder filled in from reference TRBV2 and TRBJ2-4): EPEVTQTPSHQVTQMGQEVILRCVPISNHLYFYWYRQILGQKVEFLVSFYNNEISEKSEIFDDQFSVERPDGSNFTLKIRSTKLEDSAMYFCASSEGGSKNIQYFGAGTRLSVL.

V and J are TRBV4-1 and TRBJ2-2; D is undetermined. Trimming took off 4 bases at V and 1 base at J, with 7 bases between the two ends. The CDR3 loop spans 14 amino acids. CDR1 and CDR2 (germline): MGHRA, YSYEKL. The chain's CDR3 is CASSRQENTGELFF. Written as DNA, the CDR3 is TGCGCCAGCAGCCGCCAGGAGAACACCGGGGAGCTGTTTTTT.

The chain couples TRBV7-9 to TRBJ2-7; 10 positions match TRBD2. From germline, CDR1 is SEHNR and CDR2 FQNEAQ (reference sequence). V shed 2 bases and J 4 bases; nucleotides not matched to a gene: 14. This CDR3 comprises 18 residues. The CDR3 is CASSLYGGSGTSVYEQYF. The DNA of the CDR3 is TGTGCCAGCAGCTTATACGGGGGATCCGGGACTAGCGTTTACGAGCAGTACTTC.

The chain employs TRBV28 and TRBJ1-3; D perhaps matches TRBD1 (5 bases). V shed 2 bases and J shed 2 bases, with 7 bases lying between them. Germline loops: CDR1 MDHEN, CDR2 SYDVKM. The CDR3 has 14 residues. The CDR3 DNA reads TGTGCCAGCAGTTTACAGACAGCTGGAAACACCATATATTTT. Amino acid sequence: CASSLQTAGNTIYF.

This clone was detected a few times. The CDR3 reads CASSLTGLAGGRETQYF. Written as DNA, the CDR3 is TGTGCCAGCAGCTTAACAGGACTAGCGGGGGGTAGGGAGACCCAGTACTTC. The chain links TRBV7-3 to TRBJ2-5; 14 bases match TRBD2. Trimming cost V 0 bases and J 5 bases; bases outside gene matches: 5. Germline loops: CDR1 SGHTA, CDR2 FQGTGA. The CDR3 totals 17 residues.

This clone was seen only a few times. This chain uses TRBV13 with TRBJ1-1; a possible D gene is TRBD1 (6 bases). V was clipped by 6 bases and J by 10 bases, with 18 bases between them. CDR3 size: 13 residues. Germline V CDR1 and CDR2: PRHDT, FYEKMQ (reference sequence). CDR3 sequence: CASRIRHREVAFF. The DNA of the CDR3 is TGTGCCAGCAGAATACGACACAGGGAAGTAGCTTTCTTT.

The rearrangement uses TRBV28 and TRBJ2-5; perhaps TRBD1 as D (5 bases). The ends were cut back, 2 bases at V and 5 bases at J, with 21 bases in the middle. Germline loops: CDR1 MDHEN, CDR2 SYDVKM. There are 17 residues in the CDR3. This CDR3 reads CASSLLNDGHRIETQYF. The CDR3 nucleotides are TGTGCCAGCAGTTTACTCAATGACGGACACCGAATTGAGACCCAGTACTTC.

CDR3 in amino acids: CASSAQTSGGSYNEQFF. The CDR3 nucleotides read TGCGCCAGCAGCGCTCAGACTAGCGGGGGCTCCTACAATGAGCAGTTCTTC. The V and J genes are TRBV5-1 and TRBJ2-1, with 12 bases lining up with TRBD2. This CDR3 contains 17 residues. The germline CDR1 and CDR2 sequences are SGHRS and YFSETQ. V lost 4 bases to trimming and J lost 0 bases; unmatched junction nucleotides: 5.

This clone showed up just once. The V gene is TRBV9, the J gene TRBJ2-5; perhaps TRBD1 as D (6 bases). This CDR3 region has 14 residues. The V gene lost 4 bases and the J gene lost 4 bases, with 14 bases spanning the gap. In germline, CDR1 is SGDLS, CDR2 YYNGEE. The CDR3 region is CASSPRGGRETQYF. In DNA form, the CDR3 reads TGTGCCAGCAGCCCACGAGGGGGAAGAGAGACCCAGTACTTC.

The chain couples TRBV28 to TRBJ2-2; 9 nucleotides line up with TRBD2. V dropped 3 bases and J dropped 3; count of bases not matched to a gene: 8. Looked up from germline, CDR1 is MDHEN and CDR2 is SYDVKM. The CDR3 extends over 17 amino acids. In nucleotides, the CDR3 is TGTGCCAGCAGTTTTGGACTAGCGCTATATGACACCGGGGAGCTGTTTTTT. Residues: CASSFGLALYDTGELFF.

The chain uses TRBV2 and TRBJ2-5, with TRBD1 identical over 7 bases. V lost 4 bases and J lost 5; bases outside the gene matches: 7. CDR1 is SNHLY and CDR2 is FYNNEI in the germline V gene. This CDR3 is built from 14 residues. The CDR3 bases are TGTGCCAGCAGTGGGGTAGGGGGCCGGGAGACCCAGTACTTC. It specifies CASSGVGGRETQYF.

Comment on this clone: A junction end diverges from the germline sequence, so it may reflect a read error. This chain connects TRBV11-2 to TRBJ1-1; no clear D gene. Germline V gene lookup returns CDR1 SGHAT and CDR2 FQNNGV. The CDR3 contains 14 residues. DNA for the CDR3: TGTGCCAGCACCGAAGAGGCCGGGGAGACTGAAGCTCTCTTT. Amino acid sequence: CASTEEAGETEALF.

This clone appeared once. This CDR3 is CASSLVFMAGGRTDTQYF. The CDR3, as DNA: TGTGCCAGCAGCTTAGTATTTATGGCGGGAGGCCGCACAGATACGCAGTATTTT. The rearrangement uses TRBV7-2 and TRBJ2-3, with TRBD2 matching 8 bases. The germline gives CDR1 SGHTA, CDR2 FQGNSA. V shed 1 base, J shed 1 base, and the junction held 10 bases outside the gene matches. The CDR3 totals 18 residues.

This rearrangement joins TRBV14 to TRBJ1-2; no firm D call. Germline V gives CDR1 SGHDN, CDR2 FVKESK. CDR3 length equals 13 residues. Trimming left V 3 bases short and J 6 bases short, with 11 bases between. The CDR3 nucleotides are TGTGCCAGCAGCCAGAGCCGGGAGAATGGCTACACCTTC. It is translated as CASSQSRENGYTF.

The chain uses TRBV4-1 and TRBJ2-7, with a possible D match to TRBD2 (5 bases). Trimming took off 1 base at V and 7 bases at J, with 11 bases between the two ends. Germline V CDR1 and CDR2: MGHRA, YSYEKL. The CDR3 has 13 residues. CDR3 in amino acids: CASSQGASGEQYF. The CDR3 DNA reads as TGCGCCAGCAGCCAAGGGGCCTCGGGGGAGCAGTACTTC.

The chain carries TRBV7-8 and TRBJ2-7; D gene uncertain. V lost 4 bases and J 5 bases, leaving 9 bases between the germline ends. CDR3 length equals 12 residues. Germline CDR1 reads SGHVS; CDR2 reads FQNEAQ. The CDR3 spells CASSSPRDEQYF. CDR3 DNA sequence: TGTGCCAGCAGCTCCCCCCGGGACGAGCAGTACTTC.

The chain employs TRBV4-2 and TRBJ1-4; D is undetermined. The ends were cut back, 6 bases at V and 0 bases at J, with 8 bases in the middle. Looked up from germline, CDR1 is LGHNA and CDR2 is YNFKEQ. The CDR3 loop spans 14 amino acids. CDR3 DNA sequence: TGTGCCAGCAGGAGACTCGCAACTAATGAAAAACTGTTTTTT. Its translation: CASRRLATNEKLFF.

This clone has a handful of counts. This chain joins TRBV19 and TRBJ1-6; the D gene is possibly TRBD1 (6 bases). V dropped 1 base and J dropped 8 bases, with 12 bases sitting between them. The CDR3 length is 15 residues. Germline V gene data show CDR1 as LNHDA and CDR2 as SQIVND (reference sequence). The CDR3 loop is CASSIGWGQDSPLHF. The CDR3 DNA reads as TGTGCCAGTAGTATAGGTTGGGGGCAGGATTCACCCCTCCACTTT.

A few counts support this clone. V and J are TRBV5-1 and TRBJ1-3; the D gene is possibly TRBD1 (5 bases). The CDR3 has 16 amino acids. The V gene lost 4 bases and the J gene lost 2 bases, with 16 bases spanning the gap. Germline V gene sequence: CDR1 SGHRS, CDR2 YFSETQ. This CDR3 reads CASSQDPQGTGNTIYF. The CDR3 DNA sequence: TGCGCCAGCAGCCAAGATCCGCAGGGAACTGGAAACACCATATATTTT.

The chain uses TRBV28 and TRBJ2-7, with 8 bases matching TRBD2. From germline, CDR1 is MDHEN and CDR2 SYDVKM. The ends lost 4 bases at V and 2 bases at J; junction bases unmatched: 10. The CDR3 loop spans 16 amino acids. The CDR3 region is CASSWENSGTTYEQYF. CDR3 DNA sequence: TGTGCCAGCAGTTGGGAGAATAGCGGGACAACCTACGAGCAGTACTTC.